This T cell receptor (beta chain) came from a study of cytomegalovirus exposure and HLA in healthy donors. PCR was performed using 60 Vbeta and 13 Jbeta primers. Method: immunoSEQ multiplex PCR; TCRdb's copy keeps in-frame clones and lacks some. The sample totals about 52,000 clones. Germline trimming cut 6 bases from V and 5 bases from J; bases unmatched to any gene: 7. The CDR3 is made up of 14 amino acids. The germline V gene encodes CDR1 KGHSH and CDR2 LQKENI. Sequencing was performed on PBMCs. The chain combines TRBV18 with TRBJ2-5, with 9 nucleotides matching TRBD1. The TCR sequence derives from a woman between 50 and 59 years old in good health and CMV-seropositive. This chain's CDR3 is CASSPTGGGETQYF. CDR3 in DNA: TGTGCCAGCTCGCCCACAGGGGGCGGGGAGACCCAGTACTTC.